This T cell receptor beta chain was sequenced for a study of T cell responses to AZD1222 COVID-19 vaccine. Study context: Researchers grouped second doses given at about 4 or about 12 weeks into one pool.

Repertoires were generated with immunoSEQ multiplex PCR, while TCRdb's copy carries only in-frame clones and drops some. In the table there are 110,000 or so clones, 75% to 95% of which are singletons. The V and J ends lost 7 bases and 2 bases respectively, with 21 bases between them. The CDR3 sequence is 17 residues long. Looked up from germline, CDR1 is MGHDK and CDR2 is SYGVNS. The rearrangement links TRBV25-1 to TRBJ1-5; D ambiguous. This TCR derives from an adult in good health. This material consisted of peripheral blood, taken on day 0 of AZD1222 vaccination. CDR3 DNA sequence: TGTGCCAGCAACCCTCCCTACGGGGATGAGGGCAATCAGCCCCAGCATTTT. This codes for CASNPPYGDEGNQPQHF.